This entry is about one T cell receptor beta chain. Libraries were prepared by immunoSEQ multiplex PCR; TCRdb keeps only in-frame clonotypes and omits some of them. The sample shows 200,000 to 250,000 clones, around 80% of them seen only once. This CDR3 comprises 14 residues. V was shortened by 2 bases and J by 1 base, with 8 bases between the two germline ends. CDR1 SGHTA and CDR2 FQGNSA come from the germline V gene. This sample stems from a study of blood T cell repertoires in COVID-19. Study as a whole: Italy, Spain and the United States were the sources of the convalescent and acute COVID-19 samples. In each case, the material was cDNA or gDNA derived from T cells, B-cell-depleted T cells, or PBMCs.

Specimen: PBMCs or T cells enriched from blood (not recorded which). This chain uses TRBV7-2 with TRBJ2-5; D not resolved. The sequence was collected from a woman aged 40 to 49 with acute COVID-19. CDR3 DNA: TGTGCCAGCAGCTTAAACAGAGTCCAAGAGACCCAGTACTTC. This gives the protein CASSLNRVQETQYF.